The clone carrying this T cell receptor (beta chain) has a single count. Germline V lookup: CDR1 MNHEY, CDR2 SMNVEV (reference sequence). After removal of 6 bases from V and 7 bases from J, the junction contained 2 bases not matched to a gene. The CDR3 is made up of 13 amino acids. This sample stems from a study of blood T cell repertoires in COVID-19. Study at large: T cells, B-cell-depleted T cells, or PBMCs supplied cDNA or gDNA.

Original processing notes: Cell counts per sample came from amplifying reference gene primers. Profiled with immunoSEQ multiplex PCR; TCRdb holds only in-frame clones, not every one. D and trimming were read from the DNA, whereas the V and J calls and clone size are those reported in that table. The table lists fewer than 350,000 clones, approximately 84% of them singletons. The chain combines TRBV27 with TRBJ2-1; 11 nucleotides match TRBD2. This TCR was recovered from a woman aged 25 to 45 who had recovered from COVID-19. The sequencing sample was made of peripheral blood. CDR3 sequence (DNA): TGTGCCAGCAGACTAGCGGGAGAGAATGAGCAGTTCTTC. This translates into CASRLAGENEQFF.